The 24 T cell receptor beta chains below were found in one sample sequenced in a study of T-cell reconstitution after alpha-beta-depleted transplantation in children. Researchers prepared the TCRbeta library using unique molecular identifiers, the study reports. A single record per CDR3 protein comes from TCRdb applying MiXCR to the PCR reads. The table has about 360,000 distinct CDR3 sequences, about an eighth seen once. The sample here was PBMCs, taken from the stem cell graft. These receptor sequences come from a human donor who donated a stem cell graft to a child with Fanconi anemia.

This clonotype was counted only a few times. This chain links TRBV12-3 or TRBV12-4 with TRBJ2-7; 9 bases line up with TRBD1. Trimming took 5 bases from V and 5 from J; bases not matched to a gene: 7. The CDR3 is made up of 14 amino acids. The CDR3 nucleotides read TGTGCCAGCAGTAGAGCCGGGACAGGGCACGAGCAGTACTTC. As protein: CASSRAGTGHEQYF.

This chain links TRBV28 with TRBJ2-7, with TRBD1 identical over 12 bases. Germline CDR1 is MDHEN and CDR2 is SYDVKM. CDR3 size: 15 residues. Unmatched junction bases numbered 11, after V lost 9 bases and J lost 5 bases. The CDR3 reads CASYRGGQGADEQYF. The CDR3 DNA sequence: TGTGCCAGTTATAGAGGGGGACAGGGGGCCGACGAGCAGTACTTC. Complete variable domain (other parts from reference TRBV28 and TRBJ2-7): DVKVTQSSRYLVKRTGEKVFLECVQDMDHENMFWYRQDPGLGLRLIYFSYDVKMKEKGDIPEGYSVSREKKERFSLILESASTNQTSMYLCASYRGGQGADEQYFGPGTRLTVT.

This clonotype was observed at least ten times. The chain carries TRBV7-9 and TRBJ2-1; 8 nucleotides agree with TRBD1. From germline, CDR1 is SEHNR and CDR2 FQNEAQ (reference sequence). J gave up 6 bases and V 4 bases, and 5 bases lay outside the gene matches. CDR3 size: 14 residues. Here the CDR3 DNA reads TGTGCCAGCAGCTCGGACAGGGCGGGCAATGAGCAGTTCTTC. Its protein is CASSSDRAGNEQFF.

This clonotype is a singleton in its sample. The J gene is TRBJ2-7, the V gene TRBV4-3; 9 bases line up with TRBD1. The length of the CDR3 is 16 residues. Germline loops: CDR1 LGHNA, CDR2 YSLEER. The ends lost 0 bases at V and 7 bases at J; junction bases unmatched: 10. The CDR3 here is CASSQERGDRVREQYF. The CDR3 DNA reads as TGCGCCAGCAGCCAAGAGCGAGGGGACAGGGTGAGAGAGCAGTACTTC.

This clonotype has only a few counts. The V call is TRBV27, the J call TRBJ1-1; a weak D match, TRBD1 (5 bases). Germline CDR1 reads MNHEY; CDR2 reads SMNVEV (reference sequence). This CDR3 is built from 12 residues. V gave up 5 bases and J gave up 7 bases, with 11 bases separating them. The CDR3 loop reads CASSLFGGEAFF. In DNA, the CDR3 is TGTGCCAGCAGTCTATTTGGGGGTGAAGCTTTCTTT.

The chain employs TRBV20-1 and TRBJ1-1; maybe TRBD1 (5 bases). The CDR3 loop spans 15 amino acids. Trimming cost V 0 bases and J 8 bases, with 19 bases left between them. Germline V CDR1 and CDR2: DFQATT, SNEGSKA (reference sequence). The CDR3: CSARDPSGGKTEAFF. In DNA, the CDR3 is TGCAGTGCTAGAGATCCTTCGGGGGGAAAAACGGAAGCTTTCTTT.

CDR3 coding DNA: TGTGCCAGCAGTTCCCCCGTCGGACAGGGGACGAACACTGAAGCTTTCTTT. Translating gives CASSSPVGQGTNTEAFF. The chain carries TRBV28 and TRBJ1-1, with 9 bases lining up with TRBD1. CDR3 length: 17 residues. From germline, CDR1 is MDHEN and CDR2 SYDVKM. V gave up 4 bases and J gave up 1 base; unmatched junction bases: 10.

This clonotype came up a few times. This chain connects TRBV12-3 or TRBV12-4 to TRBJ2-5; 9 nucleotides match TRBD2. The CDR3 has 15 residues. Losses at the gene ends were 1 base for V and 5 bases for J; bases not matched to a gene: 5. Here the CDR3 reads CASSLGGGAGETQYF. In DNA form, the CDR3 reads TGTGCCAGCAGTTTAGGCGGGGGGGCTGGGGAGACCCAGTACTTC.

The rearrangement joins TRBV18 to TRBJ1-2; D unclear. CDR3 length: 14 amino acids. CDR1 is KGHSH, CDR2 LQKENI, per germline. The germline V and J ends were trimmed by 4 bases and 2 bases, with 11 bases remaining between them. The CDR3 DNA sequence: TGTGCCAGCTCACTTGCGGACCGGAACTATGGCTACACCTTC. Its translation: CASSLADRNYGYTF.

This clonotype came up a few times. V and J are TRBV20-1 and TRBJ2-1; TRBD2 is a possible D gene (6 bases). V was pared by 4 bases and J by 4 bases, with 17 bases between. Germline loops: CDR1 DFQATT, CDR2 SNEGSKA (reference sequence). This CDR3 has 15 residues. The CDR3 loop reads CSAIRPGDSYNEQFF. CDR3 bases: TGCAGTGCTATCCGGCCCGGGGACTCATACAATGAGCAGTTCTTC.

This clonotype showed up many times. V is TRBV11-2 and J is TRBJ2-5; unclear D gene. V dropped 3 bases and J dropped 4 bases, with 12 bases sitting between them. CDR1 and CDR2 from the germline V gene are SGHAT and FQNNGV. CDR3 length: 14 amino acids. The CDR3 loop is CASSFLLPRETQYF. CDR3 nucleotide sequence: TGTGCCAGCAGCTTTCTACTTCCCCGAGAGACCCAGTACTTC.

This clonotype was counted only a few times. This chain connects TRBV10-3 to TRBJ1-1, with D perhaps TRBD1 (6 bases). The germline gives CDR1 ENHRY, CDR2 SYGVKD. V shed 10 bases and J shed 0 bases, with 18 bases lying between them. This CDR3 region has 15 residues. The CDR3 protein is CATTRDTYVNTEAFF. The CDR3 DNA sequence: TGTGCCACCACCCGGGACACTTACGTGAACACTGAAGCTTTCTTT.

J is TRBJ2-5 and V is TRBV2, with D unresolved. Germline CDR1 reads SNHLY; CDR2 reads FYNNEI. The germline V and J ends were trimmed by 5 bases and 5 bases, with 12 bases remaining between them. The CDR3 contains 13 residues. CDR3 DNA sequence: TGTGCCAGCAGTTCGGGTATGGGGGAGACCCAGTACTTC. This translates into CASSSGMGETQYF.

The rearrangement links TRBV11-2 to TRBJ2-5; 7 bases line up with TRBD1. Germline assignment: CDR1 SGHAT and CDR2 FQNNGV. With V trimmed by 3 bases and J by 1 base, 8 bases remained unmatched. This CDR3 has 16 amino acids. The CDR3 DNA reads TGTGCCAGCAGCTTCTACAGGGGTCCGGGCCAAGAGACCCAGTACTTC. It specifies CASSFYRGPGQETQYF.

The chain has TRBV4-3 and TRBJ2-3; TRBD2 might be the D (5 bases). Deletions cut 0 bases from V and 2 bases from J, with 12 bases between. The CDR3 is 16 residues long. CDR1 is LGHNA, CDR2 YSLEER, per germline. The CDR3 DNA sequence: TGCGCCAGCAGCCAAGAGTTGAGCGGAAACACAGATACGCAGTATTTT. The encoded protein is CASSQELSGNTDTQYF.

This rearrangement joins TRBV12-3 or TRBV12-4 to TRBJ1-5; a weak D match, TRBD1 (5 bases). The length of the CDR3 is 12 residues. V lost 3 bases and J 9 bases, leaving 9 bases between the germline ends. The CDR3 spells CASSFGQGPQHF. The DNA of the CDR3 is TGTGCCAGCAGTTTTGGTCAGGGGCCCCAGCATTTT.

The chain joins TRBV7-9 to TRBJ1-1; 9 nucleotides match TRBD1. With 6 bases clipped from V and 6 bases from J, the junction kept 11 bases outside the gene matches. CDR1 and CDR2 from the germline V gene are SEHNR and FQNEAQ (reference sequence). This CDR3 is built from 15 residues. CDR3 amino acids: CASSRTGAIRAEAFF. The CDR3 coding sequence is TGTGCCAGCAGTCGGACAGGGGCGATAAGGGCTGAAGCTTTCTTT.

The chain is built from TRBV5-1 and TRBJ1-1; D gene ambiguous. Germline-derived CDR1 and CDR2 are SGHRS and YFSETQ. V lost 2 bases to trimming and J lost 1 base, with 9 bases between them. The CDR3 is made up of 14 amino acids. The CDR3 sequence is CASSLMQANTEAFF. CDR3 in DNA: TGCGCCAGCAGCTTAATGCAGGCGAACACTGAAGCTTTCTTT.

This chain uses TRBV27 with TRBJ1-2, with D unresolved. CDR3 length: 14 residues. Germline V gene sequence: CDR1 MNHEY, CDR2 SMNVEV (reference sequence). V was trimmed by 2 bases and J by 3 bases, leaving 10 bases between them. The CDR3 sequence: CASSLRQEYYGYTF. CDR3 in DNA: TGTGCCAGCAGTTTACGGCAGGAGTACTATGGCTACACCTTC.

This clonotype has at least ten counts. This sequence joins TRBV20-1 and TRBJ1-1; D unresolved. The CDR3 runs 14 residues. Between the trimmed V and J ends, which lost 6 bases and 3 bases, there was a span of 17 bases. CDR1 DFQATT and CDR2 SNEGSKA come from the germline V gene (reference sequence). CDR3 bases: TGCAGTGCAGCCGCCGGTATGGGTTACACTGAAGCTTTCTTT. It translates to CSAAAGMGYTEAFF.

In this sample, this clonotype turned up many times. V is TRBV13 and J is TRBJ2-1; D unresolved. There are 15 residues in the CDR3. The V end lost 3 bases, the J end lost 4 bases, and 13 bases lay between the germline ends. Germline CDR1 is PRHDT and CDR2 is FYEKMQ (reference sequence). CDR3 in DNA: TGTGCCAGCAGCTTCGCGAGGAAGGGTTACAATGAGCAGTTCTTC. Translated: CASSFARKGYNEQFF.

This clonotype was detected a few times. J is TRBJ2-7 and V is TRBV5-1; D unresolved. Germline lookup yields CDR1 SGHRS and CDR2 YFSETQ. Trimming shortened V by 0 bases and J by 3 bases, and 13 bases separated the two germline ends. The CDR3 is 15 amino acids. DNA of the CDR3: TGCGCCAGCAGCTTGGAGGTGACTCCCCGCTACGAGCAGTACTTC. As protein: CASSLEVTPRYEQYF. The whole variable domain, filled in from reference TRBV5-1 and TRBJ2-7, reads KAGVTQTPRYLIKTRGQQVTLSCSPISGHRSVSWYQQTPGQGLQFLFEYFSETQRNKGNFPGRFSGRQFSNSRSEMNVSTLELGDSALYLCASSLEVTPRYEQYFGPGTRLTVT.

This clonotype was observed at least ten times. The chain is built from TRBV4-1 and TRBJ2-1; TRBD2 is a possible D gene (6 bases). Trimming took 6 bases from V and 5 from J, leaving 20 bases between them. The CDR3 extends over 16 amino acids. Germline assignment: CDR1 MGHRA and CDR2 YSYEKL. DNA of the CDR3: TGCGCCAGCAGAGGTTATGCCGGGGGTGGCAACAATGAGCAGTTCTTC. This sequence encodes CASRGYAGGGNNEQFF.

This clonotype occurred a few times. This chain uses TRBV5-8 with TRBJ1-5; 7 bases align to TRBD1. This CDR3 comprises 17 residues. With V trimmed by 0 bases and J by 2 bases, 8 bases remained unmatched. The germline V gene encodes CDR1 SGHTS and CDR2 YDEGEE. CDR3 sequence (DNA): TGTGCCAGCAGCTTGGGACAGGGTTTAGATGGCAATCAGCCCCAGCATTTT. Translation gives CASSLGQGLDGNQPQHF.